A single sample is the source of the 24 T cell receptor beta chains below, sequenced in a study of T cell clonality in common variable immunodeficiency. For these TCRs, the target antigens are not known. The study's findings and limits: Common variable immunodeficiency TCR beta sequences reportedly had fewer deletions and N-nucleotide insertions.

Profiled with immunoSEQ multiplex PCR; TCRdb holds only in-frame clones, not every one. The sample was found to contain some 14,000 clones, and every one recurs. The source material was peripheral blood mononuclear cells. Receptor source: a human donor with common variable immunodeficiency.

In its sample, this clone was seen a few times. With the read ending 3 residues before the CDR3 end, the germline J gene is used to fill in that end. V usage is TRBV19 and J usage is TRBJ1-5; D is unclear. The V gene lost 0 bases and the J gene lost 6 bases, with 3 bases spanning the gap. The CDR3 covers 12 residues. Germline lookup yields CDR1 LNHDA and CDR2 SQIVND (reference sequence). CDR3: CASSIDGQPQHF. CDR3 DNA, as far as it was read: TGTGCCAGTAGTATAGACGGTCAGCCC.

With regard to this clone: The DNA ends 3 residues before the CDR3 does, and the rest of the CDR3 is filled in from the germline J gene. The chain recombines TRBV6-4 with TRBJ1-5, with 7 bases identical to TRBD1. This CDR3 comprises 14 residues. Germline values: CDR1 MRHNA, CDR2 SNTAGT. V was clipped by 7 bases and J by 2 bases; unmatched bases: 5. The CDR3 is CASTGGTGNQPQHF. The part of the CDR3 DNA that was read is TGTGCCAGCACCGGAGGGACAGGCAATCAGCCC.

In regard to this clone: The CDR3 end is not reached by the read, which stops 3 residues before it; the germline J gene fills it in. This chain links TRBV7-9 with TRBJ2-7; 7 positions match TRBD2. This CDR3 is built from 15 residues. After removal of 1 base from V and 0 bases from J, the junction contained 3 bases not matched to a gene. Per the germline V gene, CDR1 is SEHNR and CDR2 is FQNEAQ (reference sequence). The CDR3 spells CASSLGAGVSYEQYF. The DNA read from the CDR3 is TGTGCCAGCAGCTTAGGGGCGGGGGTCTCCTACGAG.

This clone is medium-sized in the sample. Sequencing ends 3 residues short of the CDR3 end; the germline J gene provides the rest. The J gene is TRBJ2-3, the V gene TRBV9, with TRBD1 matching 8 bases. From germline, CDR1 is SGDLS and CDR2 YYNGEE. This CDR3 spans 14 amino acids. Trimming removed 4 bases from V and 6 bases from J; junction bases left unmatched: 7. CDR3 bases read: TGTGCCAGCAGCTTGGGACAGGCTGAGGATACG. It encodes CASSLGQAEDT. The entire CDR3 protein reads CASSLGQAEDTQYF.

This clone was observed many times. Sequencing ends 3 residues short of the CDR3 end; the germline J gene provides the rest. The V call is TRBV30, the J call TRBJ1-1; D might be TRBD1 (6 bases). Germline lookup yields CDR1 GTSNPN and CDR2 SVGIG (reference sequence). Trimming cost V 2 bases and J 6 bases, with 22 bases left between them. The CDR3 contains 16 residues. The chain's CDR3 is CAWSPRYQGLGAEAFF. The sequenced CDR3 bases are TGTGCCTGGAGTCCCCGATATCAGGGGCTAGGCGCTGAA.

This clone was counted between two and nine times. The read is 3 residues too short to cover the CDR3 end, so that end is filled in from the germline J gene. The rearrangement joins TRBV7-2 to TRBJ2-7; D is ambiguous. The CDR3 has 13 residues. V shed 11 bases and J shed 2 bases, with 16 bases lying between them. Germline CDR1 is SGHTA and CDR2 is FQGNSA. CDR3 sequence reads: CAGSPGNTYEQYF. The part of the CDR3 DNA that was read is TGTGCCGGAAGTCCAGGAAACACCTACGAG. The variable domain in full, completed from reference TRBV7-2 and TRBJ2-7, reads GAGVSQSPSNKVTEKGKDVELRCDPISGHTALYWYRQSLGQGLEFLIYFQGNSAPDKSGLPSDRFSAERTGGSVSTLTIQRTQQEDSAVYLCAGSPGNTYEQYFGPGTRLTVT.

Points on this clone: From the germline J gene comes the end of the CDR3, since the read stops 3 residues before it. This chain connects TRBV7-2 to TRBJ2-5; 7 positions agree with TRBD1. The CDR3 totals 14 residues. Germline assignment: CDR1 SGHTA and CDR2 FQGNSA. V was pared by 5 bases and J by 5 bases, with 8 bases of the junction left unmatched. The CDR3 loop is CASSQNRGRETQYF. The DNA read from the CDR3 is TGTGCCAGCAGCCAAAACAGGGGCAGGGAGACC.

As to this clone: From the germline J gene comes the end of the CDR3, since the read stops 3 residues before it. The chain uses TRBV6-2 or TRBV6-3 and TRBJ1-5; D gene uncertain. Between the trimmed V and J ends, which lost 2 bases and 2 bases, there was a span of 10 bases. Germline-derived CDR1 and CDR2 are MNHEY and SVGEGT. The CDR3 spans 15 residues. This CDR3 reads CASSYAGNGNQPQHF. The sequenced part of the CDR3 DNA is TGTGCCAGCAGTTACGCGGGGAACGGCAATCAGCCC.

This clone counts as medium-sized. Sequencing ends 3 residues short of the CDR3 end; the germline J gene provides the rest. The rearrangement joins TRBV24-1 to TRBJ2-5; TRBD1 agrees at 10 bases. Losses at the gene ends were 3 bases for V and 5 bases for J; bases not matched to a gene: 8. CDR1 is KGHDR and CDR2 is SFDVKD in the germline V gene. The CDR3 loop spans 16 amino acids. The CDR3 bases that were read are TGTGCCACCAGTGATCTGGACTCGGGACAGGGGGAGACC. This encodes CATSDLDSGQGET. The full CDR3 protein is CATSDLDSGQGETQYF.

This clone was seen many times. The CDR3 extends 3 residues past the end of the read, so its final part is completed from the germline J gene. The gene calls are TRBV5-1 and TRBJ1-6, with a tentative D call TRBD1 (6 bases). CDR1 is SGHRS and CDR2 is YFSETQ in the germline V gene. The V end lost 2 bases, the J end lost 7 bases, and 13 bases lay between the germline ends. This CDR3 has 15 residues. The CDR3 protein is CASSFLGARNSPLHF. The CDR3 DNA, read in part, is TGCGCCAGCAGCTTCTTGGGGGCGCGGAATTCACCC.

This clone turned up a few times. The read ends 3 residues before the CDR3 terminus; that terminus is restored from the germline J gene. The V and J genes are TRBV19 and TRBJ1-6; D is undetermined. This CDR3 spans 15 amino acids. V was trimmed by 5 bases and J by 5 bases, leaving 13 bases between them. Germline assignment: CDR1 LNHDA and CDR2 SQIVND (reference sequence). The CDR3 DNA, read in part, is TGTGCCAGTAGTTTGAGTAAAGGGCATAATTCACCC. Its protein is CASSLSKGHNSP. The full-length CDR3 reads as CASSLSKGHNSPLHF.

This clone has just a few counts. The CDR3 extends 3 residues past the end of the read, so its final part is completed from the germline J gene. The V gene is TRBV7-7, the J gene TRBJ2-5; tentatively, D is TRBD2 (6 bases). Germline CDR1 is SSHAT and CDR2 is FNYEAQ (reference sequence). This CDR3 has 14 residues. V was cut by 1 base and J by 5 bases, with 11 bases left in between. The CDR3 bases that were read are TGTGCCAGCAGCTTAGAAGGAGGGCTTGAGACC. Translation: CASSLEGGLET. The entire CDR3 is CASSLEGGLETQYF.

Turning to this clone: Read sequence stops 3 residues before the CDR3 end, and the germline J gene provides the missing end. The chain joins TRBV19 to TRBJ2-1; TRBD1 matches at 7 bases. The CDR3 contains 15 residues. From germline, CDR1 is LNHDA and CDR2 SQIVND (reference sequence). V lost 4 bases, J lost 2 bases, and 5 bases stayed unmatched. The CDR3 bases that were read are TGTGCCAGTAGTACACAGGGGAACCCCTACAATGAG. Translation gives CASSTQGNPYNE. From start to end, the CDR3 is CASSTQGNPYNEQFF.

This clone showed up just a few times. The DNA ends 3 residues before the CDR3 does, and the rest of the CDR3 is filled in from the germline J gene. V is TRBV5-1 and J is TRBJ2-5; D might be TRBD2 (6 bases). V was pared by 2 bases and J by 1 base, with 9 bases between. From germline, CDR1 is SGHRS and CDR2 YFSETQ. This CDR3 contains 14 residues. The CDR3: CASSLWGLQETQYF. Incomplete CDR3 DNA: TGCGCCAGCAGCTTATGGGGACTCCAAGAGACC.

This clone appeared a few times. CDR3 bases read: TGCAGTGCTAGACCTAGAGGTTCCTACGAG. Translated: CSARPRGSYE. The whole CDR3 sequence reads CSARPRGSYEQYF. The chain combines TRBV20-1 with TRBJ2-7; D is unclear. The read terminates 3 residues before the CDR3 end, so the remaining end is supplied by the germline J gene. V was trimmed by 2 bases and J by 1 base, leaving 9 bases between them. Per germline, CDR1 DFQATT and CDR2 SNEGSKA (reference sequence). The CDR3 is 13 residues long.

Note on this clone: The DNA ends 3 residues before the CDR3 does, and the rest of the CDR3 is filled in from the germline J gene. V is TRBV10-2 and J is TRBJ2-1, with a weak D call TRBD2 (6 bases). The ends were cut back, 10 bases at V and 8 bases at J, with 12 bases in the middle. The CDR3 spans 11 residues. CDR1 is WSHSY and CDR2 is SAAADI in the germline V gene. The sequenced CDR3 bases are TGCGCCACACCGGAGGGCCATGAG. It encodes CATPEGHE. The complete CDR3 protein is CATPEGHEQFF.

CDR3 DNA (partial): TGTGCCAGCAGCTTAAGGGGGGGCACTGAA. It is translated as CASSLRGGTE. The entire CDR3 reads CASSLRGGTEAFF. The rearrangement links TRBV7-9 to TRBJ1-1; a weak D match, TRBD1 (6 bases). The read ends 3 residues shy of where the CDR3 ends; the end is completed using the germline J gene. CDR3 length: 13 residues. CDR1 and CDR2 from the germline V gene are SEHNR and FQNEAQ (reference sequence). V was cut by 2 bases and J by 4 bases, with 8 bases left in between.

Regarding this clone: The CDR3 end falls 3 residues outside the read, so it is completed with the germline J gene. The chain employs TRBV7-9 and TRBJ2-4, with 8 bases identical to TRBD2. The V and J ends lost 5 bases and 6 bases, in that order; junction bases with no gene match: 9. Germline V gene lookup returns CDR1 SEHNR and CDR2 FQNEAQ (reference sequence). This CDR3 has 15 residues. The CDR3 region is CASSLGGDLGNIQYF. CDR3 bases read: TGTGCCAGCAGCCTCGGGGGGGACCTTGGAAACATT. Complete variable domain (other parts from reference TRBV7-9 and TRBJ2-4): DTGVSQNPRHKITKRGQNVTFRCDPISEHNRLYWYRQTLGQGPEFLTYFQNEAQLEKSRLLSDRFSAERPKGSFSTLEIQRTEQGDSAMYLCASSLGGDLGNIQYFGAGTRLSVL.

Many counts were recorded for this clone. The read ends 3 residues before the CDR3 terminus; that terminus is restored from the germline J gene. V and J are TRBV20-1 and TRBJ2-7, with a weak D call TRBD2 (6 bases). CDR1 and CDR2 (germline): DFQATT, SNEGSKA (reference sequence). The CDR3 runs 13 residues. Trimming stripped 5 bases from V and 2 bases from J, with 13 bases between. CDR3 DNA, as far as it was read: TGCAGTGCTCTCGGGGGAGTTACCTACGAG. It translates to CSALGGVTYE. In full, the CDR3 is CSALGGVTYEQYF.

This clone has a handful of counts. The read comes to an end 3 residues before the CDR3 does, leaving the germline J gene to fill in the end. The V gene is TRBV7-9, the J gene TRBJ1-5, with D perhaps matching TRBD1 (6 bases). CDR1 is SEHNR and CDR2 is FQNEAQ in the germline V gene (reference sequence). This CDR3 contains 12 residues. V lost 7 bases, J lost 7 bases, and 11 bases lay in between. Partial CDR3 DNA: TGTGCCAGCAACAGGGACCAGCAGCCC. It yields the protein CASNRDQQP. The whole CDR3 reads CASNRDQQPQHF.

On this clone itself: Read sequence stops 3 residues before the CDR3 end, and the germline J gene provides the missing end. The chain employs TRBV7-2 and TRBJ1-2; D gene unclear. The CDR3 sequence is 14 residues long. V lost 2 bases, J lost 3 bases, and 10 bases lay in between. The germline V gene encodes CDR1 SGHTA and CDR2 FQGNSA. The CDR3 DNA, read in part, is TGTGCCAGCAGCTTATCGGGGATCGACTATGGC. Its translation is CASSLSGIDYG. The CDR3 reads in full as CASSLSGIDYGYTF.

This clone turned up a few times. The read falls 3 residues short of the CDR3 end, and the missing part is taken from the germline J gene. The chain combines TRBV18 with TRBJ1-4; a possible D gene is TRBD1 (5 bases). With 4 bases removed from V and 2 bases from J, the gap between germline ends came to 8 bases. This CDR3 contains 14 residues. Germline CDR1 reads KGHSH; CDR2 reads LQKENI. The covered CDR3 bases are TGTGCCAGCTCACGTCAGGGTACTAATGAAAAA. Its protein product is CASSRQGTNEK. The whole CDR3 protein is CASSRQGTNEKLFF.

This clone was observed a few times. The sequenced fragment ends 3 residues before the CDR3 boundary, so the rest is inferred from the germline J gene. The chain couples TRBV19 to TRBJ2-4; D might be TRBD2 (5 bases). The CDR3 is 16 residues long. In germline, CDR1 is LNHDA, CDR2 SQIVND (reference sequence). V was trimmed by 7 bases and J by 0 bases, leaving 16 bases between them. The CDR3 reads CASTDIAGLAKNIQYF. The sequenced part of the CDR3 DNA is TGTGCCAGTACCGATATCGCGGGCCTAGCCAAAAACATT.

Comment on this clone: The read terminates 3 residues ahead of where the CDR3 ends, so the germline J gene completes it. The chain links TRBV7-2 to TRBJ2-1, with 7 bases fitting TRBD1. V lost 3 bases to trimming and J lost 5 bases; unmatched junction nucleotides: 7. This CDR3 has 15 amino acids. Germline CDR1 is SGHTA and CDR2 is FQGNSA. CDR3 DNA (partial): TGTGCCAGCAGCTTGTCCGGGACAGAGAACAATGAG. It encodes CASSLSGTENNE. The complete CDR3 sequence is CASSLSGTENNEQFF.